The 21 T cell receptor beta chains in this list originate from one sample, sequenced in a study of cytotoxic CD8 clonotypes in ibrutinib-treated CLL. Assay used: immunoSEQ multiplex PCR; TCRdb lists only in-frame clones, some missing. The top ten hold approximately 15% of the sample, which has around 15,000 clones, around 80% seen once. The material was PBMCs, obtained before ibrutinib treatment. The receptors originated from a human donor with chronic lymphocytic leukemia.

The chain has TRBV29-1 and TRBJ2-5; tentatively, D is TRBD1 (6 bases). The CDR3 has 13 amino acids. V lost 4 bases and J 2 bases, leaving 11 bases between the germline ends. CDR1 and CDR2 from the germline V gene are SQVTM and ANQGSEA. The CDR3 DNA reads TGCAGCGTTGTAGGGGGAATACAAGAGACCCAGTACTTC. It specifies CSVVGGIQETQYF.

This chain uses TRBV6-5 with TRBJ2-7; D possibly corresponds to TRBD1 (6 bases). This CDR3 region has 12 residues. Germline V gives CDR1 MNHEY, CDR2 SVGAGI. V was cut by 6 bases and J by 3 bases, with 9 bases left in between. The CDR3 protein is CASRRGGYEQYF. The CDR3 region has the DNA TGTGCCAGCAGGAGAGGGGGCTACGAGCAGTACTTC.

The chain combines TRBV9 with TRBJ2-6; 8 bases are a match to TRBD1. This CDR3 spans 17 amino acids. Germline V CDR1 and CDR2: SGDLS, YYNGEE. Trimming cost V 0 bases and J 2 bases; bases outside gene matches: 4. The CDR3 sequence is CASSVGTGSAGANVLTF. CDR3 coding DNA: TGTGCCAGCAGCGTAGGGACAGGGTCGGCTGGGGCCAACGTCCTGACTTTC.

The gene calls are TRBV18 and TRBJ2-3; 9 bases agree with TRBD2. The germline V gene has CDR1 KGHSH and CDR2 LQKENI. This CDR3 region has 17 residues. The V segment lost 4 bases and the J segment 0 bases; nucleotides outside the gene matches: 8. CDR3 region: CASSRQTSGSSTDTQYF. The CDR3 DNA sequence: TGTGCCAGCTCACGACAGACTAGCGGCTCGAGCACAGATACGCAGTATTTT.

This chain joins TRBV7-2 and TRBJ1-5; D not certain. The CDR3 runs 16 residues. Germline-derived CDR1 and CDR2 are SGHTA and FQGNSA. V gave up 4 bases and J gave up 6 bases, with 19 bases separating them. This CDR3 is CASSSEGVVIGQPQHF. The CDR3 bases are TGTGCCAGCAGCTCCGAAGGAGTCGTTATAGGTCAGCCCCAGCATTTT. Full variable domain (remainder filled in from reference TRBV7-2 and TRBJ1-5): GAGVSQSPSNKVTEKGKDVELRCDPISGHTALYWYRQSLGQGLEFLIYFQGNSAPDKSGLPSDRFSAERTGGSVSTLTIQRTQQEDSAVYLCASSSEGVVIGQPQHFGDGTRLSIL.

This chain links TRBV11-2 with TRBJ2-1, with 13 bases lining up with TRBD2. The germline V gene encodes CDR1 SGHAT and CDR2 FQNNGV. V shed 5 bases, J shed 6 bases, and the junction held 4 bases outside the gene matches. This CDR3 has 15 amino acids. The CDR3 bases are TGTGCCAGCAGCGGACTAGCGGGAGCCCTCAATGAGCAGTTCTTC. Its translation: CASSGLAGALNEQFF.

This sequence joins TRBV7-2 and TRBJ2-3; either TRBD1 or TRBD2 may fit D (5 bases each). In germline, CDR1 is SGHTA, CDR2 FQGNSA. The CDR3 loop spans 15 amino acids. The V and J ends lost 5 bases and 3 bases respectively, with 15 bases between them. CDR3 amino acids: CASSLGDPGTDTQYF. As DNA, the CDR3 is TGTGCCAGCAGCCTGGGGGACCCTGGGACAGATACGCAGTATTTT.

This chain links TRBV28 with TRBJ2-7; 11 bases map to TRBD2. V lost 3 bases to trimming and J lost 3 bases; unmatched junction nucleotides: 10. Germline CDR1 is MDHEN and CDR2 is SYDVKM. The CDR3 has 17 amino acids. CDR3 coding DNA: TGTGCCAGCAGTTTGCCCCTGCTACTAGCGGGAGACTACGAGCAGTACTTC. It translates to CASSLPLLLAGDYEQYF.

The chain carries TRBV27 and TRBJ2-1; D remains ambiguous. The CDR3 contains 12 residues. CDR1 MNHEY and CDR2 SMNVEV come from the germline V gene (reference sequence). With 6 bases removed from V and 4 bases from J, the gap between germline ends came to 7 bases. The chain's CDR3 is CASSQGYNEQFF. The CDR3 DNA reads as TGTGCCAGCAGCCAAGGGTACAATGAGCAGTTCTTC.

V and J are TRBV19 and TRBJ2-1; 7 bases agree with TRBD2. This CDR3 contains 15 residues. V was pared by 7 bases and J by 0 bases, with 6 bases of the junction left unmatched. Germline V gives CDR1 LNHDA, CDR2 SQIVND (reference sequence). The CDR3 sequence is CASIGGGSSYNEQFF. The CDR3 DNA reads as TGTGCCAGTATAGGTGGCGGGAGCTCCTACAATGAGCAGTTCTTC.

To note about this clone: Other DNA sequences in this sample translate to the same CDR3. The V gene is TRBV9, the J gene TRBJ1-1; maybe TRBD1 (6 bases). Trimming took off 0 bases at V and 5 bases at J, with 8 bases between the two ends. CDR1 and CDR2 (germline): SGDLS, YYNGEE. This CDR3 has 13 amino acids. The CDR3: CASSVGTGTEAFF. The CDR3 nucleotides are TGTGCCAGCAGCGTAGGAACAGGGACTGAAGCTTTCTTT.

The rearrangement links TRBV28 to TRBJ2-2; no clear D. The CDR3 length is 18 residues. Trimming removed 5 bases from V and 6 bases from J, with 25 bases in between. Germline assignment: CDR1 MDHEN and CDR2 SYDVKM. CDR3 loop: CASSLISPPKYPPGELFF. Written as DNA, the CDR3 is TGTGCCAGCAGTCTCATATCCCCCCCCAAATACCCCCCCGGGGAGCTGTTTTTT. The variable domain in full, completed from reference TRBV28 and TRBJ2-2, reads DVKVTQSSRYLVKRTGEKVFLECVQDMDHENMFWYRQDPGLGLRLIYFSYDVKMKEKGDIPEGYSVSREKKERFSLILESASTNQTSMYLCASSLISPPKYPPGELFFGEGSRLTVL.

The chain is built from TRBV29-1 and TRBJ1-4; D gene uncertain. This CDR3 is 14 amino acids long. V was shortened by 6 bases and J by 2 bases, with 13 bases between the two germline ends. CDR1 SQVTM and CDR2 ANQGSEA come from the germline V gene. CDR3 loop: CSVGSFGTNEKLFF. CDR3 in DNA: TGCAGCGTGGGGAGTTTTGGTACTAATGAAAAACTGTTTTTT. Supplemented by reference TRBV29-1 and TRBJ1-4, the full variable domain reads SAVISQKPSRDICQRGTSLTIQCQVDSQVTMMFWYRQQPGQSLTLIATANQGSEATYESGFVIDKFPISRPNLTFSTLTVSNMSPEDSSIYLCSVGSFGTNEKLFFGSGTQLSVL.

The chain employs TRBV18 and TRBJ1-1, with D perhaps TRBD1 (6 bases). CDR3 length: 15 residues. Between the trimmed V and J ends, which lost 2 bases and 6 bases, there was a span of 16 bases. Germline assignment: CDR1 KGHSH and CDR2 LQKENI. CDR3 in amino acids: CASSPNRDLFAEAFF. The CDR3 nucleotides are TGTGCCAGCTCACCAAACAGGGATCTATTTGCTGAAGCTTTCTTT.

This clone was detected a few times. The CDR3 spells CASSFQSNTEAFF. The CDR3 DNA is TGTGCCAGCAGCTTCCAATCTAACACTGAAGCTTTCTTT. V usage is TRBV7-9 and J usage is TRBJ1-1; no definite D call. The ends were cut back, 3 bases at V and 2 bases at J, with 7 bases in the middle. The CDR3 runs to 13 residues. Germline V gene data show CDR1 as SEHNR and CDR2 as FQNEAQ (reference sequence).

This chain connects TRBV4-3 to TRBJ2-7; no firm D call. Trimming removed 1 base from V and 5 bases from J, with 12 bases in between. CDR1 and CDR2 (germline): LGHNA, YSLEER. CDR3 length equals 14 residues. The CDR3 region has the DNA TGCGCCAGCAGCCAAGGCCGTGGGGTCCACGAGCAGTACTTC. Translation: CASSQGRGVHEQYF.

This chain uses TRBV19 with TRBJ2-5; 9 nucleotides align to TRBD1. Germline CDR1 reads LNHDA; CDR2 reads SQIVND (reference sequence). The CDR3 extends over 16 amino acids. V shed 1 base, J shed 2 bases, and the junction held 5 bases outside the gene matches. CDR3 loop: CASSIGGTGWQETQYF. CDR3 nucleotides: TGTGCCAGTAGTATAGGGGGGACAGGGTGGCAAGAGACCCAGTACTTC.

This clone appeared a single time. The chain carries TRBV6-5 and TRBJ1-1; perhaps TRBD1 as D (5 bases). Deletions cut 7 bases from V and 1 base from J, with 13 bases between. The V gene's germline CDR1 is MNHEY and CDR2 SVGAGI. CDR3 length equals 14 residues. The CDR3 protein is CASNLDRGNTEAFF. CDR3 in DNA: TGTGCCAGCAACCTAGACAGAGGGAACACTGAAGCTTTCTTT.

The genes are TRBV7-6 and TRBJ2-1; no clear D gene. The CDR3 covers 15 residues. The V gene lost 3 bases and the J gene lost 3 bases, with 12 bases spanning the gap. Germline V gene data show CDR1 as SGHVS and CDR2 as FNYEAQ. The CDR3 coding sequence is TGTGCCAGCAGCTTCCAGGACGGCCTCTACAATGAGCAGTTCTTC. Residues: CASSFQDGLYNEQFF.

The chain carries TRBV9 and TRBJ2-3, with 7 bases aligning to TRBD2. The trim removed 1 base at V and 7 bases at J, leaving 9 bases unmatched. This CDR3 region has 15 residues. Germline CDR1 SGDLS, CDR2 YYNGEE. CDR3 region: CASSVRGEQINTQYF. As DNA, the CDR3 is TGTGCCAGCAGCGTACGGGGGGAACAAATAAATACGCAGTATTTT.

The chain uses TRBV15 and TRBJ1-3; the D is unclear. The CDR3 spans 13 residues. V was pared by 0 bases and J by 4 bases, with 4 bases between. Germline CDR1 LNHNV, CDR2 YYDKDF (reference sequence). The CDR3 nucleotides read TGTGCCACCAGCAGAGATCCCGGAAACACCATATATTTT. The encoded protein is CATSRDPGNTIYF.